The 22 T cell receptor beta chains below were found in one sample sequenced in a study of blood T cell repertoires in COVID-19. The method was immunoSEQ multiplex PCR; TCRdb's version includes in-frame clones alone and lacks a portion of them. The sample lists hundreds of thousands of clones; roughly nine tenths were seen once. Input material: PBMCs or T cells enriched from blood (not recorded which). These TCRs come from a man between 60 and 70 years old who had recovered from COVID-19.

The gene calls are TRBV29-1 and TRBJ2-1, with 7 bases that match TRBD1. V lost 8 bases and J lost 3; bases outside the gene matches: 4. This CDR3 comprises 12 residues. Germline V gene lookup returns CDR1 SQVTM and CDR2 ANQGSEA. The CDR3 protein is CSSWTGYNEQFF. CDR3 nucleotide sequence: TGCAGCTCCTGGACAGGCTACAATGAGCAGTTCTTC.

The chain recombines TRBV6-2 or TRBV6-3 with TRBJ2-1; D is uncertain. This CDR3 has 11 amino acids. The germline V and J ends were trimmed by 5 bases and 11 bases, with 10 bases remaining between them. CDR1 and CDR2 (germline): MNHEY, SVGEGT. The CDR3 loop is CASSDFTQQFF. For the CDR3, the DNA is TGTGCCAGCAGTGACTTCACTCAGCAGTTCTTC.

In this sample, this clone turned up once. V and J are TRBV29-1 and TRBJ2-7; 8 positions agree with TRBD2. The V gene's germline CDR1 is SQVTM and CDR2 ANQGSEA. The CDR3 sequence is 13 residues long. The V segment lost 2 bases and the J segment 9 bases; nucleotides outside the gene matches: 9. The CDR3 region is CSVEPLMAGGQYF. The CDR3 region has the DNA TGCAGCGTTGAACCTTTGATGGCGGGGGGGCAGTACTTC.

The genes are TRBV27 and TRBJ1-3; unclear D gene. The CDR3 runs to 12 residues. V shed 4 bases and J shed 3 bases, with 4 bases lying between them. The germline gives CDR1 MNHEY, CDR2 SMNVEV (reference sequence). CDR3 sequence reads: CASSSGGNTIYF. The CDR3 nucleotides are TGTGCCAGCAGTTCAGGTGGAAACACCATATATTTT.

The chain recombines TRBV2 with TRBJ2-7, with 10 bases fitting TRBD1. V shed 7 bases, J shed 4 bases, and the junction held 10 bases outside the gene matches. The germline CDR1 and CDR2 sequences are SNHLY and FYNNEI. The CDR3 spans 15 residues. The CDR3 is CASIKDRGLNYEQYF. The CDR3 DNA is TGTGCCAGCATCAAGGACAGGGGGTTAAATTACGAGCAGTACTTC. The full variable domain, completed using reference TRBV2 and TRBJ2-7, is EPEVTQTPSHQVTQMGQEVILRCVPISNHLYFYWYRQILGQKVEFLVSFYNNEISEKSEIFDDQFSVERPDGSNFTLKIRSTKLEDSAMYFCASIKDRGLNYEQYFGPGTRLTVT.

The V and J genes are TRBV30 and TRBJ1-1, with D possibly being TRBD1 (6 bases). V lost 2 bases and J 3 bases, leaving 10 bases between the germline ends. The germline gives CDR1 GTSNPN, CDR2 SVGIG (reference sequence). This CDR3 region has 13 residues. The CDR3, as DNA: TGTGCCTGGAGTTGGGACACCGACACTGAAGCTTTCTTT. Its translation is CAWSWDTDTEAFF.

V usage is TRBV2 and J usage is TRBJ2-5; 7 bases agree with TRBD2. The CDR3 runs 13 residues. Germline V gene sequence: CDR1 SNHLY, CDR2 FYNNEI. The J segment lost 3 bases and the V segment lost 4 bases, leaving 2 bases of the junction unmatched. As DNA, the CDR3 is TGTGCCAGCAGTGCCGGGACTAAAGAGACCCAGTACTTC. Translating gives CASSAGTKETQYF.

The chain employs TRBV11-2 and TRBJ2-5; 7 positions match TRBD1. This CDR3 region has 14 residues. Germline V gene lookup returns CDR1 SGHAT and CDR2 FQNNGV. Trimming cost V 4 bases and J 2 bases; bases outside gene matches: 4. The DNA of the CDR3 is TGTGCCAGCAGCTGGGGGACAGTGCAAGAGACCCAGTACTTC. As protein: CASSWGTVQETQYF.

CDR3 nucleotide sequence: TGCAGCGTTGCCGAGACAGGCTATGGCTACACCTTC. This codes for CSVAETGYGYTF. V usage is TRBV29-1 and J usage is TRBJ1-2; D might be TRBD1 (6 bases). Germline CDR1 SQVTM, CDR2 ANQGSEA. V was pared by 4 bases and J by 4 bases, with 10 bases between. This CDR3 has 12 residues.

The V gene is TRBV6-5, the J gene TRBJ1-3, with D unclear. The CDR3 covers 15 residues. The germline V gene encodes CDR1 MNHEY and CDR2 SVGAGI. The ends were cut back, 0 bases at V and 3 bases at J, with 9 bases in the middle. The CDR3 reads CASSYSSTVGNTIYF. The DNA for the CDR3 is TGTGCCAGCAGTTACTCTTCGACTGTTGGAAACACCATATATTTT.

The rearrangement links TRBV4-1 to TRBJ2-1, with TRBD2 matching 11 bases. J gave up 6 bases and V 2 bases, and 6 bases lay outside the gene matches. This CDR3 comprises 16 residues. CDR1 is MGHRA, CDR2 YSYEKL, per germline. The CDR3 DNA sequence: TGCGCCAGCAGCCAACTTACTAGCGGGAGTTTCAATGAGCAGTTCTTC. Translated: CASSQLTSGSFNEQFF.

The gene calls are TRBV6-5 and TRBJ2-3; 7 bases are shared with TRBD2. The CDR3 consists of 16 residues. The germline V gene has CDR1 MNHEY and CDR2 SVGAGI. V was clipped by 0 bases and J by 8 bases; unmatched bases: 11. The CDR3 DNA is TGTGCCAGCAGTTACTCGACTGCGGGGAGGGGCGGTACGCAGTATTTT. Its protein is CASSYSTAGRGGTQYF.

The chain has TRBV7-8 and TRBJ2-1; 8 bases match TRBD2. Germline CDR1 SGHVS, CDR2 FQNEAQ. V trimming: 2 bases; J trimming: 9 bases; junction bases outside the gene matches: 9. This CDR3 is 15 amino acids long. CDR3 coding DNA: TGTGCCAGCAGCTTAATAGGCAGCGGGAGTCCTGAGCAGTTCTTC. Its translation: CASSLIGSGSPEQFF.

CDR3 residues: CASSDWGHRIAGELFF. CDR3 DNA sequence: TGCGCCAGCAGTGATTGGGGACATCGAATCGCCGGGGAGCTGTTTTTT. V is TRBV10-2 and J is TRBJ2-2; D perhaps matches TRBD1 (6 bases). The CDR3 consists of 16 residues. CDR1 and CDR2 (germline): WSHSY, SAAADI. V shed 3 bases and J shed 6 bases, with 17 bases lying between them.

V and J are TRBV27 and TRBJ1-5, with TRBD1 matching 7 bases. J gave up 6 bases and V 1 base, and 3 bases lay outside the gene matches. The CDR3 runs to 14 residues. Germline V lookup: CDR1 MNHEY, CDR2 SMNVEV (reference sequence). CDR3 amino acids: CASSLFAGGQPQHF. In DNA form, the CDR3 reads TGTGCCAGCAGTTTATTTGCAGGGGGTCAGCCCCAGCATTTT.

This clone showed up just once. The rearrangement links TRBV13 to TRBJ1-5; the match to TRBD1 covers 9 bases. The germline CDR1 and CDR2 sequences are PRHDT and FYEKMQ (reference sequence). The V segment lost 4 bases and the J segment 3 bases; nucleotides outside the gene matches: 4. The CDR3 extends over 15 amino acids. The CDR3 DNA sequence: TGTGCCAGCAGCTGGGGACAGGGTAACAATCAGCCCCAGCATTTT. Its translation is CASSWGQGNNQPQHF.

This chain connects TRBV4-2 to TRBJ1-4; 7 bases map to TRBD1. Looked up from germline, CDR1 is LGHNA and CDR2 is YNFKEQ. The CDR3 totals 15 residues. V shed 4 bases and J 5 bases; nucleotides not matched to a gene: 7. CDR3 DNA: TGTGCCAGCAGCCCGGGGACAGCCGAAAATGAAAAACTGTTTTTT. Translating gives CASSPGTAENEKLFF.

The J gene is TRBJ1-2, the V gene TRBV19; TRBD1 might be the D (6 bases). Germline CDR1 is LNHDA and CDR2 is SQIVND (reference sequence). V was trimmed by 4 bases and J by 3 bases, leaving 15 bases between them. CDR3 length: 15 amino acids. The CDR3 loop reads CASSTSDSLHYGYTF. The CDR3 DNA is TGTGCCAGTAGTACTTCGGACAGCCTCCACTATGGCTACACCTTC. The full variable domain, rest sourced from reference TRBV19 and TRBJ1-2, is DGGITQSPKYLFRKEGQNVTLSCEQNLNHDAMYWYRQDPGQGLRLIYYSQIVNDFQKGDIAEGYSVSREKKESFPLTVTSAQKNPTAFYLCASSTSDSLHYGYTFGSGTRLTVV.

V is TRBV6-5 and J is TRBJ1-5, with a weak D call TRBD1 (5 bases). From germline, CDR1 is MNHEY and CDR2 SVGAGI. The germline V and J ends were trimmed by 9 bases and 3 bases, with 12 bases remaining between them. The CDR3 is 13 amino acids. Here the CDR3 DNA reads TGTGCCAGTAAAGACAGACCCAATCAGCCCCAGCATTTT. This encodes CASKDRPNQPQHF.

Written as DNA, the CDR3 is TGTGCCTGGAGCCCTTCTAACTATGGCTACACCTTC. The encoded protein is CAWSPSNYGYTF. This sequence joins TRBV30 and TRBJ1-2, with D hard to call. CDR1 and CDR2 from the germline V gene are GTSNPN and SVGIG (reference sequence). V was cut by 3 bases and J by 0 bases, with 5 bases left in between. There are 12 residues in the CDR3.

The rearrangement joins TRBV19 to TRBJ1-1; 9 nucleotides agree with TRBD1. CDR1 LNHDA and CDR2 SQIVND come from the germline V gene (reference sequence). After removal of 4 bases from V and 4 bases from J, the junction contained 1 base not matched to a gene. This CDR3 comprises 13 residues. CDR3 sequence: CASSTTGGTEAFF. The CDR3 DNA is TGTGCCAGTAGTACGACAGGGGGCACTGAAGCTTTCTTT.

The genes are TRBV18 and TRBJ1-6; 8 positions agree with TRBD1. The CDR3 runs 14 residues. The germline V gene has CDR1 KGHSH and CDR2 LQKENI. The V gene end was trimmed by 3 bases and the J gene end by 6 bases; junction bases not matched to a gene: 1. The CDR3 protein is CASSPDRGNSPLHF. CDR3 DNA: TGTGCCAGCTCACCCGACAGGGGTAATTCACCCCTCCACTTT. Drawing the rest from reference TRBV18 and TRBJ1-6, the complete variable domain is NAGVMQNPRHLVRRRGQEARLRCSPMKGHSHVYWYRQLPEEGLKFMVYLQKENIIDESGMPKERFSAEFPKEGPSILRIQQVVRGDSAAYFCASSPDRGNSPLHFGNGTRLTVT.